The entry below gives a single T cell receptor (beta chain) sequence along with its context. The sample comes from a study of shared clonotypes between healthy human individuals. V was clipped by 2 bases and J by 5 bases, with 7 bases between them. Germline V gene lookup returns CDR1 SGHVS and CDR2 FNYEAQ. CDR3 length equals 13 residues. Adults of Caucasian background living in Nashville, Tennessee made up all donors. Clones were sequenced by immunoSEQ multiplex PCR, and TCRdb holds only the in-frame ones, with some missing. The data show over a million clones, around three quarters seen once. Sample: memory CD4+ T cells from PBMCs. The subset: CD45RA-negative fraction. The J gene is TRBJ1-5, the V gene TRBV7-6, with a tentative D call TRBD1 (5 bases). This TCR was recovered from a man aged 18 to 29 in good health. Some clones in this sample may be carry-over from other donors' samples. In DNA form, the CDR3 reads TGTGCCAGCAGCTTACAGGGAGATCAGCCCCAGCATTTT. It specifies CASSLQGDQPQHF. Variable domain in full (rest from reference TRBV7-6 and TRBJ1-5): GAGVSQSPRYKVTKRGQDVALRCDPISGHVSLYWYRQALGQGPEFLTYFNYEAQQDKSGLPNDRFSAERPEGSISTLTIQRTEQRDSAMYRCASSLQGDQPQHFGDGTRLSIL.